These 10 T cell receptor beta chains were all obtained from the same sample, sequenced in a study of cytomegalovirus exposure and HLA in healthy donors. PCR involved 60 Vbeta and 13 Jbeta primers. Generated by immunoSEQ multiplex PCR, the TCRdb table keeps only in-frame clones and is missing some. The sample holds 150,000 or so clones, about four fifths seen once. Sequencing was performed on PBMCs. The origin of the receptors is a young man in good health and CMV-seronegative.

This clone occurred many times. The chain has TRBV11-2 and TRBJ2-7; D remains unclear. The germline CDR1 and CDR2 sequences are SGHAT and FQNNGV. V was shortened by 1 base and J by 6 bases, with 10 bases between the two germline ends. The CDR3 runs to 13 residues. CDR3 loop: CASSLVGSFEQYV. Written as DNA, the CDR3 is TGTGCCAGCAGCTTAGTGGGTAGCTTCGAGCAGTACGTC.

The genes are TRBV7-2 and TRBJ1-1, with D possibly TRBD1 on 5 matching bases. Germline V gene lookup returns CDR1 SGHTA and CDR2 FQGNSA. The CDR3 runs 14 residues. The ends were cut back, 5 bases at V and 11 bases at J, with 21 bases in the middle. CDR3 region: CASSPNWAGLHAFF. Written as DNA, the CDR3 is TGTGCCAGCAGCCCGAATTGGGCAGGGTTGCATGCTTTCTTT.

This chain connects TRBV7-9 to TRBJ1-5, with D possibly being TRBD1 (5 bases). Per the germline V gene, CDR1 is SEHNR and CDR2 is FQNEAQ (reference sequence). The CDR3 length is 16 residues. The V gene lost 4 bases and the J gene lost 1 base, with 14 bases spanning the gap. The CDR3 sequence is CASSSSLRQSNQPQHF. CDR3 coding DNA: TGTGCCAGCAGCTCGAGCCTCAGACAGAGCAATCAGCCCCAGCATTTT. Combining the CDR3 with reference TRBV7-9 and TRBJ1-5 gives the whole variable domain DTGVSQNPRHKITKRGQNVTFRCDPISEHNRLYWYRQTLGQGPEFLTYFQNEAQLEKSRLLSDRFSAERPKGSFSTLEIQRTEQGDSAMYLCASSSSLRQSNQPQHFGDGTRLSIL.

Here the CDR3 DNA reads TGTGCCAGCCTGGCAGGCTCCCACACAGATACGCAGTATTTT. Translated, it gives CASLAGSHTDTQYF. The chain carries TRBV2 and TRBJ2-3; D is ambiguous. Germline-derived CDR1 and CDR2 are SNHLY and FYNNEI. The CDR3 consists of 14 residues. The ends were cut back, 8 bases at V and 2 bases at J, with 14 bases in the middle.

This chain links TRBV28 with TRBJ2-5; 9 nucleotides align to TRBD1. Germline V gene lookup returns CDR1 MDHEN and CDR2 SYDVKM. The junction had 3 bases not matched to a gene; V was cut back by 5 bases and J by 5 bases. The CDR3 length is 13 residues. Here the CDR3 DNA reads TGTGCCAGCAGTAGGACAGGGGCGGAGACCCAGTACTTC. Encoded protein: CASSRTGAETQYF.

The CDR3 here is CASQGAFTDTQYF. The CDR3 region has the DNA TGTGCCAGCCAAGGGGCCTTCACAGATACGCAGTATTTT. The gene calls are TRBV2 and TRBJ2-3, with a possible D match to TRBD1 (5 bases). Per the germline V gene, CDR1 is SNHLY and CDR2 is FYNNEI. Trimming shortened V by 8 bases and J by 2 bases, and 11 bases separated the two germline ends. The CDR3 is 13 amino acids.

The rearrangement uses TRBV9 and TRBJ2-3; 8 bases fit TRBD2. Germline V CDR1 and CDR2: SGDLS, YYNGEE. V gave up 0 bases and J gave up 4 bases; unmatched junction bases: 4. The CDR3 covers 15 residues. CDR3 sequence (DNA): TGTGCCAGCAGCGTAGTCGGGGGGGCCCCAGATACGCAGTATTTT. This translates into CASSVVGGAPDTQYF.

The chain is built from TRBV10-3 and TRBJ1-5; TRBD1 agrees at 10 bases. The CDR3 runs to 15 residues. CDR1 is ENHRY, CDR2 SYGVKD, per germline. V lost 3 bases, J lost 4 bases, and 3 bases stayed unmatched. The chain's CDR3 is CAISDRDRGNQPQHF. The CDR3 DNA sequence: TGTGCCATCAGTGACCGGGACAGGGGTAATCAGCCCCAGCATTTT.

J is TRBJ2-2 and V is TRBV9; TRBD2 matches at 7 bases. J was trimmed by 4 bases and V by 1 base; bases with no gene match: 7. The length of the CDR3 is 16 residues. Germline CDR1 reads SGDLS; CDR2 reads YYNGEE. In nucleotides, the CDR3 is TGTGCCAGCAGCGTATCGAGCGGGACCGCCACCGGGGAGCTGTTTTTT. It translates to CASSVSSGTATGELFF.

V usage is TRBV4-1 and J usage is TRBJ1-5, with D perhaps TRBD1 (6 bases). The CDR3 contains 13 residues. CDR1 and CDR2 (germline): MGHRA, YSYEKL. V was shortened by 4 bases and J by 7 bases, with 11 bases between the two germline ends. The CDR3 DNA reads as TGCGCCAGCAGCCCACTACAGGGCCAGCCCCAGCATTTT. Protein: CASSPLQGQPQHF.